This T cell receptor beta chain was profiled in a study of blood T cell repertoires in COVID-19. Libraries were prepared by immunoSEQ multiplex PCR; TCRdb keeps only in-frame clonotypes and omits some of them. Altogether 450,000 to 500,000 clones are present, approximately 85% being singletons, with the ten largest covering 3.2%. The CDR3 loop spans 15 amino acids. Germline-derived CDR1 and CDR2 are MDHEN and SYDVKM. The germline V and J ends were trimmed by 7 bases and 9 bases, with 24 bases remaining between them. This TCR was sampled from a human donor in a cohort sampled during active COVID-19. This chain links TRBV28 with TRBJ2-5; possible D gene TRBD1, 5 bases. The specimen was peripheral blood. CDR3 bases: TGTGCCAGCACCCTCGCGACAGACCCTACCTTATCCCAGTACTTC. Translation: CASTLATDPTLSQYF.